Listed below are T cell receptor beta chains from one sample, sequenced in a study of early T cells in non-severe SARS-CoV-2 infection. TCRdb used MiXCR to reprocess the 5' RACE reads, holding one entry per CDR3 protein. Of 85,000 to 90,000 distinct CDR3 sequences listed, 12% to 15% were seen once; the top ten hold under 7.5%. The sequenced sample consisted of whole blood. The origin of the receptors is an adult who was a healthcare worker with PCR-confirmed SARS-CoV-2 infection or an uninfected control (not recorded which). Each CDR3 is given with its conserved first and last residue. Fields, in order: D gene, J gene, V gene, clone size, CDR3 DNA, CDR3 protein. D genes are given only for firm matches. Clone size is stated in some rows and not others, as once, few, many or a class when expanded.

>.|TRBJ2-7|TRBV6-2/TRBV6-3|.
TGTGCCAGCAGTTACTCACCCTACGAGCAGTACTTC
CASSYSPYEQYF
>.|TRBJ1-1|TRBV5-1|many
TGCGCCAGCAGCTTGGAACCCGACACTGAAGCTTTCTTT
CASSLEPDTEAFF
>TRBD2|TRBJ2-1|TRBV20-1|.
TGCAGTGCTCGAAAGACTAGCGGGGGTGGTGAGCAGTTCTTC
CSARKTSGGGEQFF
>.|TRBJ2-1|TRBV2|.
TGTGCCAGCACCGGGACACCCCAAGGGCGCAATGAGCAGTTCTTC
CASTGTPQGRNEQFF
>.|TRBJ1-4|TRBV28|few
TGTGCCAGCAGTGTTGACACAAAACTGTTTTTT
CASSVDTKLFF
>.|TRBJ1-5|TRBV27|few
TGTGCCAGCAGTGCGGCTCCTGGCAATCAGCCCCAGCATTTT
CASSAAPGNQPQHF
>TRBD1|TRBJ2-1|TRBV6-2/TRBV6-3|few
TGTGCCAGTCCGACAGGGTGCGATGAGCAGTTCTTC
CASPTGCDEQFF
>TRBD1|TRBJ2-2|TRBV6-5|.
TGTGCCAGCAGTTACGAGGGGGCTCGAGCCGGGGAGCTGTTTTTT
CASSYEGARAGELFF
>.|TRBJ2-1|TRBV3-1|.
TGTGCCAGCAGCCAAGAGAGGGACAACCCCTACAATGAGCAGTTCTTC
CASSQERDNPYNEQFF
>.|TRBJ1-4|TRBV7-9|many
TGTGCCAGCAGACGCTCCGGGACGGATAATGAAAAACTGTTTTTT
CASRRSGTDNEKLFF
>.|TRBJ1-1|TRBV5-1|.
TGCGCCAGCAGCTCCCGACCGGGGGACACTGAAGCTTTCTTT
CASSSRPGDTEAFF
>TRBD1|TRBJ2-2|TRBV14|few
TGTGCCAGCAGCCAAGTTGGGACAGGGAACACCGGGGAGCTGTTTTTT
CASSQVGTGNTGELFF
>.|TRBJ2-7|TRBV6-2/TRBV6-3|few
TGTGCCAGCAGTTACCGACCGGCTCAGTACGAGCAGTACTTC
CASSYRPAQYEQYF
>.|TRBJ2-3|TRBV20-1|many
TGCAGTGCGCCTCCTCTTAGCACAGATACGCAGTATTTC
CSAPPLSTDTQYF
>.|TRBJ1-1|TRBV29-1|few
TGCAGCGGAGAGAACACTGAAGCTTTCTTT
CSGENTEAFF
>.|TRBJ2-1|TRBV6-2/TRBV6-3|.
TGTGCCAGCAGTTCCACGGACAGATCCAATGAGCAGTTCTTC
CASSSTDRSNEQFF
>.|TRBJ2-6|TRBV7-8|.
TGTGCCAGCAGCTCCTCCGGGGTTGGGGCCAACGTCCCGACTTTC
CASSSSGVGANVPTF
>.|TRBJ2-3|TRBV7-2|few
TGTGCCAGCAGTCAGGACCTCACAGATACGCAGTATTTT
CASSQDLTDTQYF
>TRBD1|TRBJ1-2|TRBV16|.
TGTGCCAGCAGCCAATCAGGCCAGGGGGTACAAGGCTACACCTTC
CASSQSGQGVQGYTF
>TRBD1|TRBJ2-1|TRBV3-1|few
TGTGCCAGCAGCCCGCGAATTTCTCCCAGGGGGAATGAGCAGTTCTTC
CASSPRISPRGNEQFF
>.|TRBJ1-1|TRBV13|many
TGTGCCAGCAGCTTATCAAACACTGAAGCTTTCTTT
CASSLSNTEAFF
>TRBD1|TRBJ2-2|TRBV5-4|few
TGTGCCAGCAGGCAAGACAGGGCCGGGGAGCTGTTTTTT
CASRQDRAGELFF
>.|TRBJ1-1|TRBV10-1|many
TGCGCCAGCAGACAGGCCATGAACACTGAAGCTTTCTTT
CASRQAMNTEAFF
>.|TRBJ2-7|TRBV29-1|.
TGCAGCGTTGAATGCAGACTCTCCTACGAGCAGTACTTC
CSVECRLSYEQYF
>.|TRBJ2-3|TRBV11-2|few
TGTGCCAGCATCGACAGCAAAACCAGAAGCACAGATACGCAGTATTTT
CASIDSKTRSTDTQYF
>.|TRBJ1-1|TRBV28|few
TGTGCCAGCAGTGCAGGTGCTGGTGCTTTCTTT
CASSAGAGAFF
>.|TRBJ1-2|TRBV4-1|.
TGCGCCAGCAGCCAAGATCGGGGGAGGAGCCCGGAAGGCTACACCTTC
CASSQDRGRSPEGYTF
>.|TRBJ2-7|TRBV7-2|few
TGTGCCAGCAGCTTCAGGTCGGGGGCGCAATACGAGCAGTACTTC
CASSFRSGAQYEQYF
>.|TRBJ1-1|TRBV5-1|.
TGCGCCAGCAGCTTGGGGCAGGCAAACACTGAAGCTTTCTTT
CASSLGQANTEAFF
>TRBD2|TRBJ2-1|TRBV20-1|.
TGCAGTGCTAGGAGACTAGCGGGGGCTTCCTACAATGAGCAGTTCTTC
CSARRLAGASYNEQFF
>TRBD1|TRBJ2-3|TRBV7-2|.
TGTGCCAGCAGCCTCGAGCAGGGGGCAGATACGCAGTATTTT
CASSLEQGADTQYF
>.|TRBJ2-6|TRBV29-1|few
TGCAGCGCCGACTTAAGTGGGGCCAACGTCCTGACTTTC
CSADLSGANVLTF
>.|TRBJ2-7|TRBV10-1|many
TGCGCCAGCAGTGAATTAAATGCCCAGGGCGACGAGCAGTACTTC
CASSELNAQGDEQYF
>TRBD1|TRBJ1-4|TRBV4-3|few
TGCGCCAGCAGCCAGTTGACACCCGGGACAGAAAATGAAAAACTGTTTTTT
CASSQLTPGTENEKLFF
>.|TRBJ2-7|TRBV7-6|.
TGTGCCGGCAGCTTTAGCCGGGCGGACTACGAGCAGTACTTC
CAGSFSRADYEQYF
>.|TRBJ2-5|TRBV7-6|few
TGTGCTCGCAGGACCCACCCGGACAGTCAAGAGACCCAGTACTTC
CARRTHPDSQETQYF
>.|TRBJ2-7|TRBV7-6|.
TGTGCCAGCGGCGGTTCGAAGGGCCCGAGCTCCTACGAGCAGTACTTC
CASGGSKGPSSYEQYF
>TRBD2|TRBJ2-3|TRBV20-1|.
TGCAGTGCGATCGGACTAGCGGGGGGGGCGGATACGCAGTATTTT
CSAIGLAGGADTQYF
>TRBD2|TRBJ2-3|TRBV5-1|many
TGTGCCAGCAGCCTGCGAACTAGCGGGGGAAGCACAGATACGCAGTATTTT
CASSLRTSGGSTDTQYF
>TRBD1|TRBJ1-5|TRBV6-5|many
TGTGCCAGCAGTACCAGGGGGGGTGGAAATCAGCCCCAGCATTTT
CASSTRGGGNQPQHF
>.|TRBJ2-6|TRBV11-2|few
TGTGCCAGCAGCCCCCGACTAGGGGGACTCTCTGGGGCCAACGTCCTGACTTTC
CASSPRLGGLSGANVLTF
>.|TRBJ2-5|TRBV18|few
TGTGCCAGCTCACCACTAGCCAGAGAGACCCAGTACTTC
CASSPLARETQYF
>.|TRBJ1-1|TRBV5-1|.
TGCGCCAGCAGCTTGGACAGGGCGGACACTGAAGCTTTCTTT
CASSLDRADTEAFF